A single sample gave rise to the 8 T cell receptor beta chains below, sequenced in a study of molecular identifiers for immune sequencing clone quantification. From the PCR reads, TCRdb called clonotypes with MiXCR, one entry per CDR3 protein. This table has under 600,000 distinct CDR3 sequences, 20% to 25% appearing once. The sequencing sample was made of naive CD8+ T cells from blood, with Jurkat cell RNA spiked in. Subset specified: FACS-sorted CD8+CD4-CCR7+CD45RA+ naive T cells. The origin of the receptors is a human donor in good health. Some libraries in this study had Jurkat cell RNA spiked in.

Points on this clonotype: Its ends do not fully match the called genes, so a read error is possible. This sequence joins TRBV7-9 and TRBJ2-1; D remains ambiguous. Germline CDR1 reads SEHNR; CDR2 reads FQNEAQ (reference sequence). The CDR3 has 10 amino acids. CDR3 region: CASSFNEQLF. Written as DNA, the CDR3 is TGTGCCAGCAGCTTCAATGAGCAGCTCTTC. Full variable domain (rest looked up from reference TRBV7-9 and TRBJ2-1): DTGVSQNPRHKITKRGQNVTFRCDPISEHNRLYWYRQTLGQGPEFLTYFQNEAQLEKSRLLSDRFSAERPKGSFSTLEIQRTEQGDSAMYLCASSFNEQLFGPGTRLTVL.

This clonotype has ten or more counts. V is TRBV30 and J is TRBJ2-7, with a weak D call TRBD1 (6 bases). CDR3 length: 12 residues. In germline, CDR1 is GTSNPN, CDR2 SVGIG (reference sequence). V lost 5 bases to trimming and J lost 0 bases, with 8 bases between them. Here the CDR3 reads CAWVDSSYEQYF. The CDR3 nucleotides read TGTGCCTGGGTGGACAGCTCCTACGAGCAGTACTTC.

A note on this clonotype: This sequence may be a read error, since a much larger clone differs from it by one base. In DNA, the CDR3 is TGTGCCATCAGTGAGACGGGGGCCTCAGCTCGGGCTTTCTTT. This translates into CAISETGASARAFF. The V call is TRBV10-3, the J call TRBJ1-1; perhaps TRBD1 as D (6 bases). V lost 2 bases and J lost 11, with 18 bases in between. Germline lookup yields CDR1 ENHRY and CDR2 SYGVKD. This CDR3 contains 14 residues.

The CDR3 protein is CASSIIGTGANTGELFF. The CDR3 DNA reads as TGTGCCAGCAGTATCATAGGGACAGGAGCGAACACCGGGGAGCTGTTTTTT. The chain carries TRBV6-1 and TRBJ2-2; TRBD1 matches 8 bases. V dropped 5 bases and J dropped 0; count of bases not matched to a gene: 8. Germline loops: CDR1 MNHNS, CDR2 SASEGT. The CDR3 has 17 amino acids.

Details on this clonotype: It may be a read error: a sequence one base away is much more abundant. The CDR3 loop reads CASRVTDAQYF. The CDR3, as DNA: TGTGCCAGCAGGGTCACAGATGCGCAGTATTTT. The chain links TRBV27 to TRBJ2-3, with no clear D. CDR3 length: 11 residues. Germline lookup yields CDR1 MNHEY and CDR2 SMNVEV (reference sequence).

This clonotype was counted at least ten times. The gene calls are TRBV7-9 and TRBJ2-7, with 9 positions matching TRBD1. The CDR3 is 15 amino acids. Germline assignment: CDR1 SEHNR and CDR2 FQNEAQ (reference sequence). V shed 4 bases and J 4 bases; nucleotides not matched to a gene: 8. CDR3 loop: CASSSTRQGVYEQYF. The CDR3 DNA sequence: TGTGCCAGCAGCTCCACCAGACAGGGGGTATACGAGCAGTACTTC.

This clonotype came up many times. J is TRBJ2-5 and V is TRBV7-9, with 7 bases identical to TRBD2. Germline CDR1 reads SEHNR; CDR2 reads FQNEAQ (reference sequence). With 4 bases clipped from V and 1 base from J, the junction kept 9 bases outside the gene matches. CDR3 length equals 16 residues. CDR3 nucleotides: TGTGCCAGCAGCTCACCCCCGGGAGGTGCCCAAGAGACCCAGTACTTC. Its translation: CASSSPPGGAQETQYF.

In DNA form, the CDR3 reads TGTGCCAGCAGCCAAGGGTTCACGGGAAATGAAAAACTGTTTTTT. This encodes CASSQGFTGNEKLFF. The rearrangement joins TRBV7-9 to TRBJ1-4; unclear D gene. The CDR3 has 15 residues. CDR1 is SEHNR, CDR2 FQNEAQ, per germline (reference sequence). V was trimmed by 5 bases and J by 5 bases, leaving 15 bases between them.